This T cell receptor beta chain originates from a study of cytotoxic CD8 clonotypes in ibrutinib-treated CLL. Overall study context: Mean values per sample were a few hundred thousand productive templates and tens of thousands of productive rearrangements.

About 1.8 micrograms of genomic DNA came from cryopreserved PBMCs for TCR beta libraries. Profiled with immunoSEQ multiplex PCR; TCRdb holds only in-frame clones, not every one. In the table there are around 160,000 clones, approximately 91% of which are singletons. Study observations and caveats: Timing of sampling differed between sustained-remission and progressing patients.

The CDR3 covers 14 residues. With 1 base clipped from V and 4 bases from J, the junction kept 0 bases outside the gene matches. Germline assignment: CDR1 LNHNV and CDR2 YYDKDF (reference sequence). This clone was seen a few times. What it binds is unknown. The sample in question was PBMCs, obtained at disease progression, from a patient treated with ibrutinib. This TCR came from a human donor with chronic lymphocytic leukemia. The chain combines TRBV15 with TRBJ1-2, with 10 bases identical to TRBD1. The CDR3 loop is CATSRGTGGYGYTF. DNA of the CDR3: TGTGCCACCAGCAGAGGGACAGGGGGCTATGGCTACACCTTC.